This T cell receptor (beta chain) was recovered during a study of T cell responses to AZD1222 COVID-19 vaccine. Overall study findings and caveats: Baseline seropositivity characterized only a handful of AZD1222 recipients. Clonal diversity was possibly underestimated, and white British individuals and females predominated among donors. The CD4 TCRs associated with vaccination extended across spike and predominated at 160-218 and 743-854.

CDR3 length: 16 residues. CDR1 is MNHEY, CDR2 SMNVEV, per germline (reference sequence). The ends were cut back, 6 bases at V and 3 bases at J, with 17 bases in the middle. Clones were read by immunoSEQ multiplex PCR, and TCRdb kept only the in-frame ones, dropping some. The table has more than 90,000 clones, around nine tenths seen once. A remark on this clone: No antigen is known for it.

The gene calls are TRBV27 and TRBJ2-2, with TRBD2 as a possible D gene (6 bases). This sample comprised peripheral blood, obtained 28 days after the second AZD1222 dose. The receptor was isolated from an adult who received the AZD1222 COVID-19 vaccine. The CDR3 here is CASRAVAEPYTGELFF. CDR3 bases: TGTGCCAGCAGAGCAGTAGCGGAGCCCTACACCGGGGAGCTGTTTTTT.